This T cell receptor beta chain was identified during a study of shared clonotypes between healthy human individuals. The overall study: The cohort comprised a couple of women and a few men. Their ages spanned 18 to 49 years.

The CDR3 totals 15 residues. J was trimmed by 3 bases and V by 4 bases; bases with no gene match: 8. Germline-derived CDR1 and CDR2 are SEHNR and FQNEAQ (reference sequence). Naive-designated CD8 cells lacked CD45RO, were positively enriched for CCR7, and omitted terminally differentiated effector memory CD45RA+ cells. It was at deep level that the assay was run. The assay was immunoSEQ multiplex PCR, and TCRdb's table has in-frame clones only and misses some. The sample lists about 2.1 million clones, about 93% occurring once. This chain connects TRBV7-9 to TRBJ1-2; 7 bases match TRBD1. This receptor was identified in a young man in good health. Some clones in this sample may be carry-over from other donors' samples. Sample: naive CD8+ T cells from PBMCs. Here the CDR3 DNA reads TGTGCCAGCAGCTCCAACGACAGGGTGGACTATGGCTACACCTTC. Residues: CASSSNDRVDYGYTF.